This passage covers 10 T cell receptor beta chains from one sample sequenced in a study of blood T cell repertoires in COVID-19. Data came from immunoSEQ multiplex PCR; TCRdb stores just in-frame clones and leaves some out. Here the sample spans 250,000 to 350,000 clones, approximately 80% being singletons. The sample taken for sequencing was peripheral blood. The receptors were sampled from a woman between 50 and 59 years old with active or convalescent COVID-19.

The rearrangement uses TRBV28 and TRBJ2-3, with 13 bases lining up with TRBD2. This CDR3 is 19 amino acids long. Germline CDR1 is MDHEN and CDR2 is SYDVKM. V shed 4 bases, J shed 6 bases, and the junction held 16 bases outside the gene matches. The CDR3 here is CASSSIPGTSGNLRDTQYF. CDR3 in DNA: TGTGCCAGCAGTTCGATACCCGGGACTAGCGGGAACCTTCGGGATACGCAGTATTTT.

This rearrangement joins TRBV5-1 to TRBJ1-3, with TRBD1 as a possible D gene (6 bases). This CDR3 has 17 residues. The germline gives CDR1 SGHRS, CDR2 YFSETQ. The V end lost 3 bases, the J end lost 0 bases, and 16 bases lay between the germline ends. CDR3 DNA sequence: TGCGCCAGCAGCTCAGGGGCCTGGCCTGGCTCTGGAAACACCATATATTTT. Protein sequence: CASSSGAWPGSGNTIYF.

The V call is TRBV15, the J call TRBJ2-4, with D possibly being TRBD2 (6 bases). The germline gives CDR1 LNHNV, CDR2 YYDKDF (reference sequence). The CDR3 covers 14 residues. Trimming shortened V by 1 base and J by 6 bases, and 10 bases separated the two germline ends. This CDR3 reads CATSRGGDGNIQYF. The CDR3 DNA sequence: TGTGCCACCAGCAGAGGGGGGGACGGAAACATTCAGTACTTC.

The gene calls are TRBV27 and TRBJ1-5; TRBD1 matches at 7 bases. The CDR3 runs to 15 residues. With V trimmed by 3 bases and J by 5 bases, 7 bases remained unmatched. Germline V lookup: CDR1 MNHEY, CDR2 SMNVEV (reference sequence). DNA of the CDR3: TGTGCCAGCAGTTTGTTCCCCAGGGGGGATCAGCCCCAGCATTTT. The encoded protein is CASSLFPRGDQPQHF.

The CDR3 sequence: CASSEASPSPLHF. For the CDR3, the DNA is TGTGCCAGCAGTGAAGCCAGTCCGTCACCCCTCCACTTT. This chain joins TRBV2 and TRBJ1-6; the D is unclear. The CDR3 spans 13 residues. Germline V gene sequence: CDR1 SNHLY, CDR2 FYNNEI. Trimming shortened V by 0 bases and J by 10 bases, and 7 bases separated the two germline ends.

The CDR3 DNA sequence: TGTGCCAGCAGTGCTTTCGGGGGGCAAGTGTACAATGAGCAGTTCTTC. Amino acid sequence: CASSAFGGQVYNEQFF. V usage is TRBV6-1 and J usage is TRBJ2-1, with D possibly matching TRBD2 (7 bases). The CDR3 totals 16 residues. V was clipped by 4 bases and J by 4 bases, with 17 bases between them. Germline CDR1 and CDR2: MNHNS and SASEGT.

CDR3 protein: CATSGTPGQATDTQYF. The CDR3 nucleotides read TGTGCCACCAGCGGGACTCCGGGACAGGCCACAGATACGCAGTATTTT. The chain couples TRBV15 to TRBJ2-3, with 8 bases fitting TRBD1. With 5 bases clipped from V and 2 bases from J, the junction kept 9 bases outside the gene matches. CDR3 size: 16 residues. Germline V gene sequence: CDR1 LNHNV, CDR2 YYDKDF (reference sequence).

DNA of the CDR3: TGTGCCAGCAGTTACTCGGGTGGACAGGGGACCCAGCCCCAGCATTTT. Its translation is CASSYSGGQGTQPQHF. The chain carries TRBV6-6 and TRBJ1-5, with TRBD1 identical over 9 bases. Germline V lookup: CDR1 MNHNY, CDR2 SVGAGI (reference sequence). V was clipped by 0 bases and J by 7 bases; unmatched bases: 7. This CDR3 comprises 16 residues.

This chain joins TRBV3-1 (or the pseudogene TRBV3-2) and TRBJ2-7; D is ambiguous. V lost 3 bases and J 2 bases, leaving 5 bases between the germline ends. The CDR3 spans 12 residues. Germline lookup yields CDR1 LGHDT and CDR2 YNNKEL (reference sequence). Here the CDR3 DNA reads TGTGCCAGCAGCCAGACTGCCTACGAGCAGTACTTC. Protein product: CASSQTAYEQYF.

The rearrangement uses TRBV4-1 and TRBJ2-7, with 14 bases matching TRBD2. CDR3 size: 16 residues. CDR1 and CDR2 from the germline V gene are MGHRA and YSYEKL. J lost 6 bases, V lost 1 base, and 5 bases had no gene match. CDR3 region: CASSQVSGTSGSEQYF. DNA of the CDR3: TGCGCCAGCAGCCAAGTATCCGGGACTAGCGGGAGCGAGCAGTACTTC.